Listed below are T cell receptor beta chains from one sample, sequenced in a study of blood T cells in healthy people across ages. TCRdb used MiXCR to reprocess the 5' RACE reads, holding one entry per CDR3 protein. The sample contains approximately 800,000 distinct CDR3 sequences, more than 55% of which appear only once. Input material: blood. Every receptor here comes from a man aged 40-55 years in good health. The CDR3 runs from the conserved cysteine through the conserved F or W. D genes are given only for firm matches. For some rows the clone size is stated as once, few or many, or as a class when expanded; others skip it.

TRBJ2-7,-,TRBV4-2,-,TGTGCCAGCAGCCAAGAGATAGGCGGCTTATACGAGCAGTACTTC,CASSQEIGGLYEQYF
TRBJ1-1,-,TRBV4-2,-,TGTGCCAGCAGCCGTGGGCGGGGAGAAGGGCTGGGGGCATCAGCTTTCTTT,CASSRGRGEGLGASAFF
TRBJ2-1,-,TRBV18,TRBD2,TGTGCCAGCTCACCAAATGCGGGGGGACTACAAGAGACCCAGTTCTTC,CASSPNAGGLQETQFF
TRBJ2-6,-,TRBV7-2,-,TGTGCCAGCAGCACTGCGACTGGTGAATCTGGGGCCAGCGTCCTGACTTTC,CASSTATGESGASVLTF
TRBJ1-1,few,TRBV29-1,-,TGCAGCGTTTTTGGGGGGAACACTGAAGCTTTCTTT,CSVFGGNTEAFF
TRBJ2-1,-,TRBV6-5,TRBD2,TGTGCCAGCAGTTACTCGACTAGCCTTTGGGATGAGCAGTTCTTC,CASSYSTSLWDEQFF
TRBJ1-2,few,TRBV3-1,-,TGTGCCAGCAGCCGAGGTACCAGGGCCACTAACTATGGCTACACCTTC,CASSRGTRATNYGYTF
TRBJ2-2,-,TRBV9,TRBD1,TGTGCCAGCAGCTCTACCGGGACAGGGCTCACCGGGGAGCTGTTTTTT,CASSSTGTGLTGELFF
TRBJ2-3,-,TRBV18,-,TGTGCCAGCTCACTCCGGGACGGAGATACGCAGTATTTT,CASSLRDGDTQYF
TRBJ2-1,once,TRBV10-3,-,TGTGCCATCAGTGACGGGGGGCGCATGAATGAGCAGTTCTTC,CAISDGGRMNEQFF
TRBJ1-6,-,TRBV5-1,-,TGCGCCAGCAGCTTGCTGGGGGGTGACGGTTCACCCCTCCACTTT,CASSLLGGDGSPLHF
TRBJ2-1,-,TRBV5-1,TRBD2,TGCGCCAGCAGCGGCACTAGCGGGGGTTACAATGAGCAGTTCTTC,CASSGTSGGYNEQFF
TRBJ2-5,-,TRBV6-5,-,TGTGCCAGCAGTTACTCGACTCTCCAAGAGACCCAGTACTTC,CASSYSTLQETQYF
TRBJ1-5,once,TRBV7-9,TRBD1,TGTGCCAGCAGCTCCCAGGGGGTCGGGCAGCCCCAGCATTTT,CASSSQGVGQPQHF